A selection of T cell receptor beta chains follows, all from one sample in a study of blood T cell repertoires in COVID-19. Profiled with immunoSEQ multiplex PCR; TCRdb holds only in-frame clones, not every one. The sample has 130,000 or so clones, 88% seen once. Material: peripheral blood. Receptors were obtained from a woman aged 55-70 years with acute or convalescent COVID-19. CDR3s include the opening cysteine and the closing phenylalanine or tryptophan. The order of the fields is D gene, V gene, clone size, J gene, CDR3 DNA, CDR3 protein. D genes are given only for firm matches. Expanded clones are given a class, and other clones once, few, many or no size at all.

D: TRBD1
V: TRBV28
size: .
J: TRBJ1-2
DNA: TGTGCCAGCAGGGGAACCGGGACAGGGCACTATGGCTACACCTTC
CDR3: CASRGTGTGHYGYTF

D: TRBD1
V: TRBV27
size: .
J: TRBJ2-1
DNA: TGTGCCAGCAGGGGGACAGGGCTGTTCTACAATGAGCAGTTCTTC
CDR3: CASRGTGLFYNEQFF

D: TRBD1
V: TRBV3-1/TRBV3-2
size: .
J: TRBJ1-4
DNA: TGTGCCAGCAGTCAGGGACAGGATAATGAAAAACTGTTTTTT
CDR3: CASSQGQDNEKLFF

D: .
V: TRBV12-3/TRBV12-4
size: .
J: TRBJ1-4
DNA: TGTGCCAGCAGGCCGACAGCCGAAAAACTGTTTTTT
CDR3: CASRPTAEKLFF

D: TRBD1
V: TRBV10-3
size: .
J: TRBJ1-1
DNA: TGTGCCATCAGACCGACAGGGGGCGAGAACCCTGAAGCTTTCTTT
CDR3: CAIRPTGGENPEAFF

D: TRBD1
V: TRBV29-1
size: .
J: TRBJ2-7
DNA: TGCAGCGCAGGACAGGGGGCCTTTTTCGAGCAGTACTTC
CDR3: CSAGQGAFFEQYF

D: .
V: TRBV2
size: .
J: TRBJ2-7
DNA: TGTGCCAGCAGTGAATTTACAGGGTTGGTCGAGCAGTACTTC
CDR3: CASSEFTGLVEQYF

D: TRBD1
V: TRBV6-5
size: .
J: TRBJ2-7
DNA: TGTGCCAGCAGTTACCGGGGCCAGGGGGCCGAGCAGTACTTC
CDR3: CASSYRGQGAEQYF

D: .
V: TRBV27
size: .
J: TRBJ2-2
DNA: TGTGCCAGCAGCCGACAGAGACTGAACACCGGGGAGCTGTTTTTT
CDR3: CASSRQRLNTGELFF

D: TRBD1
V: TRBV19
size: .
J: TRBJ1-2
DNA: TGTGCCAGTAAACGGGACAGGGGGCATGGCGGCTACACCTTC
CDR3: CASKRDRGHGGYTF

D: .
V: TRBV29-1
size: .
J: TRBJ1-1
DNA: TGCAGCGTTGAAGAGTGGGCCTCTTCTGAAGCTTTCTTT
CDR3: CSVEEWASSEAFF

D: .
V: TRBV21-1
size: .
J: TRBJ1-1
DNA: TGTGCCAGCAGCAAAGCTTGGGGGGGGAACACTGAAGCTTTCTTT
CDR3: CASSKAWGGNTEAFF

D: TRBD2
V: TRBV7-2
size: .
J: TRBJ2-7
DNA: TGTGCCAGCAGCTTAGCCGTAGCGGGATATTACGAGCAGTACTTC
CDR3: CASSLAVAGYYEQYF

D: .
V: TRBV30
size: few
J: TRBJ2-1
DNA: TGTGCCTGGGCTGGTAGCCGCAATGAGCAGTTCTTC
CDR3: CAWAGSRNEQFF

D: .
V: TRBV4-1
size: .
J: TRBJ1-4
DNA: TGCGCCAGCAGCCAAGGGGCCTCGAATGAAAAACTGTTTTTT
CDR3: CASSQGASNEKLFF

D: .
V: TRBV2
size: .
J: TRBJ2-3
DNA: TGTGCCAGCAGTGAATTGAGAAGAATAACAGATACGCAGTATTTT
CDR3: CASSELRRITDTQYF

D: .
V: TRBV27
size: .
J: TRBJ1-5
DNA: TGTGCCAGCAGGAACTCGGACACCCGGAAAGGCCAGCCCCAGCATTTT
CDR3: CASRNSDTRKGQPQHF

D: .
V: TRBV19
size: .
J: TRBJ2-7
DNA: TGTGCCAGTAGTATAGGCGTCAGGGTGGATTCCGAGCAGTACTTC
CDR3: CASSIGVRVDSEQYF

D: .
V: TRBV6-6
size: .
J: TRBJ1-4
DNA: TGTGCCAGCAGTTATGGACAGACTAATGAAAAACTGTTTTTT
CDR3: CASSYGQTNEKLFF

D: TRBD2
V: TRBV4-2
size: .
J: TRBJ2-2
DNA: TGTGCCAGCAGCCAGGACTGGACTAGCCAAGCGGAGCTGTTTTTT
CDR3: CASSQDWTSQAELFF

D: .
V: TRBV15
size: .
J: TRBJ1-1
DNA: TGTGCCACCAGCCCAAGACCAATCCAGGTTTCTATGAACACTGAAGCTTTCTTT
CDR3: CATSPRPIQVSMNTEAFF

D: TRBD1
V: TRBV7-9
size: .
J: TRBJ2-1
DNA: TGTGCCAGCAGCTCTCGACAGGGGGCGTATAATGAGCAGTTCTTC
CDR3: CASSSRQGAYNEQFF

D: .
V: TRBV4-2
size: many
J: TRBJ2-2
DNA: TGTGCCAGCAGCCGGGGCCTGATCACCGGGGAGCTGTTTTTT
CDR3: CASSRGLITGELFF

D: TRBD1
V: TRBV5-1
size: .
J: TRBJ1-1
DNA: TGCGCCAGCAGCAGACAGGGTCTGGACACTGAAGCTTTCTTT
CDR3: CASSRQGLDTEAFF

D: .
V: TRBV24-1
size: .
J: TRBJ2-2
DNA: TGTGCCACCAGTGGACCCGCCCCGAGAAAGGGGTACACCGGGGAGCTGTTTTTT
CDR3: CATSGPAPRKGYTGELFF

D: .
V: TRBV30
size: .
J: TRBJ1-3
DNA: TGTGCCTGGAGTGTACAGGGCGCGTCATCTGGAAACACCATATATTTT
CDR3: CAWSVQGASSGNTIYF

D: TRBD1
V: TRBV7-2
size: .
J: TRBJ1-1
DNA: TGTGCCAGCAGCCCAGGACAGGCAACTGAAGCTTTCTTT
CDR3: CASSPGQATEAFF

D: .
V: TRBV30
size: .
J: TRBJ2-1
DNA: TGTGCCTACCAGCCCCAGACACGTTACAATGAGCAGTTCTTC
CDR3: CAYQPQTRYNEQFF

D: .
V: TRBV15
size: .
J: TRBJ1-5
DNA: TGTGCCACCAGCAGAGATGCAGGAATGGGCATGGGCAATCAGCCCCAGCATTTT
CDR3: CATSRDAGMGMGNQPQHF

D: TRBD1
V: TRBV28
size: .
J: TRBJ2-3
DNA: TGTGCCAGCAGCTCCGGACAGGGAACAGATACGCAGTATTTT
CDR3: CASSSGQGTDTQYF

D: TRBD1
V: TRBV6-5
size: once
J: TRBJ2-7
DNA: TGTGCCAGCAGATTGACAGGGAGTATCTACGAGCAGTACTTC
CDR3: CASRLTGSIYEQYF

D: .
V: TRBV19
size: .
J: TRBJ1-1
DNA: TGTGCCAGTAGTATACGTGGAGGGAGGGGAAACACTGAAGCTTTCTTT
CDR3: CASSIRGGRGNTEAFF

D: TRBD1
V: TRBV11-2
size: few
J: TRBJ1-1
DNA: TGTGCCAGCAGTCTATCCTCGGACAGGTTTATGAACACTGAAGCTTTCTTT
CDR3: CASSLSSDRFMNTEAFF

D: .
V: TRBV7-2
size: .
J: TRBJ1-1
DNA: TGTGCCAGCAGCTTAGTGGAGTCAATGAACACTGAAGCTTTCTTT
CDR3: CASSLVESMNTEAFF

D: .
V: TRBV6-1
size: .
J: TRBJ1-2
DNA: TGTGCCAGCAGTGAAAGGCAGGGTATCTATGGCTACACCTTC
CDR3: CASSERQGIYGYTF

D: TRBD1
V: TRBV4-1
size: .
J: TRBJ2-5
DNA: TGCGCCAGCAGCCAAGAGGACAGGGGCGGAGAGACCCAGTACTTC
CDR3: CASSQEDRGGETQYF

D: .
V: TRBV7-3
size: .
J: TRBJ1-2
DNA: TGTGCCAGCAGAGCCCCTCCAGGGGGCTACACCTTC
CDR3: CASRAPPGGYTF

D: .
V: TRBV7-2
size: .
J: TRBJ2-5
DNA: TGTGCCAGCAGCTTAGCGCTGGCGGGGAATGATGAGACCCAGTACTTC
CDR3: CASSLALAGNDETQYF

D: .
V: TRBV3-1/TRBV3-2
size: few
J: TRBJ1-1
DNA: TGTGCCAGCAGCCGGGGGCTAGGAGCTTTCTTT
CDR3: CASSRGLGAFF

D: TRBD2
V: TRBV12-3/TRBV12-4
size: .
J: TRBJ2-7
DNA: TGTGCCAGCAGCCGGGGGGGCGAGCAGTACTTC
CDR3: CASSRGGEQYF

D: .
V: TRBV11-3
size: .
J: TRBJ1-1
DNA: TGTGCCAGCAGCAGAAATCCGGACAGTGAAGCTTTCTTT
CDR3: CASSRNPDSEAFF

D: .
V: TRBV14
size: .
J: TRBJ1-5
DNA: TGTGCCAGCAGCCAAGATAGCAACAATCAGCCCCAGCATTTT
CDR3: CASSQDSNNQPQHF

D: .
V: TRBV10-1
size: .
J: TRBJ1-1
DNA: TGCGCCAGCAAGGGCGGGGGGAACACTGAAGCTTTCTTT
CDR3: CASKGGGNTEAFF

D: .
V: TRBV7-6
size: .
J: TRBJ2-7
DNA: TGTGCCAGCAGCCCCTGGGGCACCTCTTCCTACGAGCAGTACTTC
CDR3: CASSPWGTSSYEQYF

D: .
V: TRBV10-3
size: .
J: TRBJ1-2
DNA: TGTGCCATCAGTGAGTACGAGGGCATAGGGGGCTACACCTTC
CDR3: CAISEYEGIGGYTF

D: .
V: TRBV7-2
size: .
J: TRBJ1-2
DNA: TGTGCCAGCAGCCTGGCAGGGGCCCTTGGTGCGACTAACTATGGCTACACCTTC
CDR3: CASSLAGALGATNYGYTF

D: TRBD1
V: TRBV6-5
size: .
J: TRBJ2-1
DNA: TGTGCCAGCAGTTACTCTGGGACAGGTGATTACAATGAGCAGTTCTTC
CDR3: CASSYSGTGDYNEQFF

D: .
V: TRBV28
size: .
J: TRBJ1-2
DNA: TGTGCCAGCAGTTTGGGCGGGTACGCTGGCTACACCTTC
CDR3: CASSLGGYAGYTF

D: .
V: TRBV12-3/TRBV12-4
size: .
J: TRBJ1-4
DNA: TGTGCCAGCAGTTTAGATGGCAATGAAAAACTGTTTTTT
CDR3: CASSLDGNEKLFF

D: .
V: TRBV28
size: .
J: TRBJ1-5
DNA: TGTGCCAGCAGTTTACTAACTTCTCCCGATCAGCCCCAGCATTTT
CDR3: CASSLLTSPDQPQHF

D: .
V: TRBV30
size: .
J: TRBJ2-3
DNA: TGTGCCTGGAACGTGGTAGAGGATACGCAGTATTTT
CDR3: CAWNVVEDTQYF